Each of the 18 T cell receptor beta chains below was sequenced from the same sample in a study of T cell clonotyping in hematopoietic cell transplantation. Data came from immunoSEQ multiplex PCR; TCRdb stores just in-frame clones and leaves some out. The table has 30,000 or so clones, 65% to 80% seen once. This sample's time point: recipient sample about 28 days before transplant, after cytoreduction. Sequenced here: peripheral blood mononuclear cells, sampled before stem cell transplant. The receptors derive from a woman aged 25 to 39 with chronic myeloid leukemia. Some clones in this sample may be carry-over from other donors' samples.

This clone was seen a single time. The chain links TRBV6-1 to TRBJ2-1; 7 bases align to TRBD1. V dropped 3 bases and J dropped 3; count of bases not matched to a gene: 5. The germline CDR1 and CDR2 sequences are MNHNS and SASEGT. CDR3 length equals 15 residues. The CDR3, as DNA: TGTGCCAGCAGTGAGACAGGGTATTTCTACAATGAGCAGTTCTTC. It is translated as CASSETGYFYNEQFF.

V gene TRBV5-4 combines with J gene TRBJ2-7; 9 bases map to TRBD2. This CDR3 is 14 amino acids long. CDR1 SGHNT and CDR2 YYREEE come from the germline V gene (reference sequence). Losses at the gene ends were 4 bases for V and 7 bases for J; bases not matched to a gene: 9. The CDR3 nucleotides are TGTGCCAGCAGCGCCCCGCGGGGGGGCGGGGAGCAGTACTTC. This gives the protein CASSAPRGGGEQYF.

CDR3 region: CAWSRGGITYGYTF. CDR3 sequence (DNA): TGTGCCTGGAGCCGAGGGGGAATAACATATGGCTACACCTTC. The V gene is TRBV30, the J gene TRBJ1-2, with a tentative D call TRBD1 (6 bases). The CDR3 sequence is 14 residues long. Trimming left V 3 bases short and J 5 bases short, with 16 bases between. Germline loops: CDR1 GTSNPN, CDR2 SVGIG (reference sequence).

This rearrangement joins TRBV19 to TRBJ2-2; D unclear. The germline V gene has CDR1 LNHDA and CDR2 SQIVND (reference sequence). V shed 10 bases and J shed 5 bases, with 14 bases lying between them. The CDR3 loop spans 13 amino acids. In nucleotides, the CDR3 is TGTGCCACTACGGACCTTATTACCGGGGAGCTGTTTTTT. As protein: CATTDLITGELFF.

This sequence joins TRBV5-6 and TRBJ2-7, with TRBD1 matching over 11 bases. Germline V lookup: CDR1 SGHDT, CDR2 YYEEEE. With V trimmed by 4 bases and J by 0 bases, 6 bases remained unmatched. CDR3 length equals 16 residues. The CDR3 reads CASSLRDRGFSYEQYV. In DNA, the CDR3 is TGTGCCAGCAGCCTAAGGGACAGGGGGTTCTCCTACGAGCAGTACGTC.

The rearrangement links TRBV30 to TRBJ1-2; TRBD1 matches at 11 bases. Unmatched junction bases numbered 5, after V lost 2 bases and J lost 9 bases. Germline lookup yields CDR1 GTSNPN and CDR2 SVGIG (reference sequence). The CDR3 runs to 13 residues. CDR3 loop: CAWSLDRGLSYTF. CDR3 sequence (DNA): TGTGCCTGGAGTTTGGACAGGGGGCTTAGCTACACCTTC.

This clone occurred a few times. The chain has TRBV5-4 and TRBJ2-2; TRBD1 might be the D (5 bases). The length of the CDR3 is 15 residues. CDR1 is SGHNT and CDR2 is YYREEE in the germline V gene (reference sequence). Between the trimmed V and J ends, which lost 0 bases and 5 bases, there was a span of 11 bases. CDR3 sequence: CASSLGGKGTGELFF. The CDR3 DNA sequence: TGTGCCAGCAGCTTGGGGGGAAAGGGGACCGGGGAGCTGTTTTTT.

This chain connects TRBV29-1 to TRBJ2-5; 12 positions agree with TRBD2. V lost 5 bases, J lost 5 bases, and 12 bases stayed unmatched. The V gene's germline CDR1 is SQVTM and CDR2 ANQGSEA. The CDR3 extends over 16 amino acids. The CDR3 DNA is TGCAGCGTTCCTCGGACTAGCGGGGTGAGGGGGGAGACCCAGTACTTC. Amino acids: CSVPRTSGVRGETQYF.

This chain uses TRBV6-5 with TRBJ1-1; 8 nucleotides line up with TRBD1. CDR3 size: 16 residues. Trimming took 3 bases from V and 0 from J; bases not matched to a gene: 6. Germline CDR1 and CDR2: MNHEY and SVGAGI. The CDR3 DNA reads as TGTGCCAGCAGTTATGGCCAGGGACAGGTGAACACTGAAGCTTTCTTT. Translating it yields CASSYGQGQVNTEAFF.

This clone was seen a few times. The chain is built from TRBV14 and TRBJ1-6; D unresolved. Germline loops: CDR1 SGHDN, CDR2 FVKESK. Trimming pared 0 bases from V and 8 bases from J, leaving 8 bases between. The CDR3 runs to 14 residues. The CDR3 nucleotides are TGTGCCAGCAGCCAAGAGATCTGGGATTCACCCCTCCACTTT. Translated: CASSQEIWDSPLHF.

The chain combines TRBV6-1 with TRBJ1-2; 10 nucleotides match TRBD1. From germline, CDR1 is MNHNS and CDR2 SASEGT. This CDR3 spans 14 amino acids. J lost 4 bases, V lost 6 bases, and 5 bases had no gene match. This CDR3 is CASSGQGVLYGYTF. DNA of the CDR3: TGTGCCAGCAGCGGACAGGGGGTACTCTATGGCTACACCTTC.

The CDR3 here is CASSEGLWGDLPNTGELFF. The CDR3 nucleotides are TGTGCCAGCAGTGAAGGATTGTGGGGGGACCTTCCGAACACCGGGGAGCTGTTTTTT. The chain employs TRBV6-1 and TRBJ2-2; TRBD2 is a possible D gene (6 bases). The germline CDR1 and CDR2 sequences are MNHNS and SASEGT. V was pared by 1 base and J by 0 bases, with 18 bases between. The CDR3 is 19 amino acids.

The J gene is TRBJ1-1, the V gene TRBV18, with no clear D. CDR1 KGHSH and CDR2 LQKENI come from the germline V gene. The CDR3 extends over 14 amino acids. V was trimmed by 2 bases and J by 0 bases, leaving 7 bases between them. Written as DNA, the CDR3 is TGTGCCAGCTCACCAAACGTAGTGAACACTGAAGCTTTCTTT. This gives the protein CASSPNVVNTEAFF.

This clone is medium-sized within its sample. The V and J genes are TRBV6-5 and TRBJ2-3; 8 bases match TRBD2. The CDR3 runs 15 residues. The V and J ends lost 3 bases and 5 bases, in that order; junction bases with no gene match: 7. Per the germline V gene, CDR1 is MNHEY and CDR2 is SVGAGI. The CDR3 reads CASSYSAGEGDTQYF. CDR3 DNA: TGTGCCAGCAGTTATTCAGCGGGGGAGGGAGATACGCAGTATTTT.

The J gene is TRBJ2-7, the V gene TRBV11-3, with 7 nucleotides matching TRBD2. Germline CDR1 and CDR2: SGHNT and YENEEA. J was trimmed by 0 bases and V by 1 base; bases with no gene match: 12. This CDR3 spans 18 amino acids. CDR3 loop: CASSLVSPSGISSYEQYV. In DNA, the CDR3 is TGTGCCAGCAGCTTAGTGTCCCCTAGCGGAATAAGCTCCTACGAGCAGTACGTC.

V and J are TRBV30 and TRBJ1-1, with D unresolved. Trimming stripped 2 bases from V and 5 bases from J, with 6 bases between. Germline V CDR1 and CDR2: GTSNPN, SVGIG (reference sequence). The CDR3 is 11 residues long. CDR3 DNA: TGTGCCTGGAGTTATAATACTGAAGCTTTCTTT. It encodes CAWSYNTEAFF.

CDR3 coding DNA: TGTGCCAGCTCACAACAGGGGGACTATGGCTACACCTTC. Protein sequence: CASSQQGDYGYTF. The chain combines TRBV18 with TRBJ1-2; 8 bases are a match to TRBD1. The V gene's germline CDR1 is KGHSH and CDR2 LQKENI. Trimming removed 4 bases from V and 3 bases from J; junction bases left unmatched: 1. The CDR3 extends over 13 amino acids.

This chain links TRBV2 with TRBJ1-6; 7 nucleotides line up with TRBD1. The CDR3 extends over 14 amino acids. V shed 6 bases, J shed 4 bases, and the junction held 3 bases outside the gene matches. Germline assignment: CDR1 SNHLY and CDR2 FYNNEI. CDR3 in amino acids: CASSPGQYNSPLHF. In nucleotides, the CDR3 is TGTGCCAGCAGCCCGGGACAGTATAATTCACCCCTCCACTTT. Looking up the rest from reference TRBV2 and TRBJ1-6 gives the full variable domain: EPEVTQTPSHQVTQMGQEVILRCVPISNHLYFYWYRQILGQKVEFLVSFYNNEISEKSEIFDDQFSVERPDGSNFTLKIRSTKLEDSAMYFCASSPGQYNSPLHFGNGTRLTVT.